Below, one T cell receptor beta chain is given with its context. Its specificity is not known. The CDR3 length is 16 residues. Germline V lookup: CDR1 SGHDT, CDR2 YYEEEE. Trimming removed 5 bases from V and 10 bases from J; junction bases left unmatched: 12. This record belongs to a study of regulatory T cells in long-lasting Graves disease. Building the TCR beta libraries relied on iRepertoire HTBI primers, and CDR3 regions underwent Arm-PCR. TCRdb recomputed calls from the multiplex PCR reads with MiXCR, one row per CDR3 protein. The profile shows 400,000 to 500,000 distinct CDR3 sequences, more than 20% of them singletons. Points from the study as a whole: Peripheral blood, not thyroid tissue, was the sole material studied.

The time point here: persistent/refractory GD, antithyroid drugs over 5 years with positive TRAb. Scientists built the TCR library using RNA that was extracted from PBMCs. The sequencing used peripheral blood mononuclear cells (PBMCs), collected when the disease was refractory, from a patient treated with antithyroid drugs. The TCR comes from a female donor with Graves disease. The rearrangement joins TRBV5-6 to TRBJ2-2, with TRBD1 matching over 12 bases. The CDR3 nucleotides are TGTGCCAGCAGAAAGCCCGGGACAGGGGGCGTTGAGGAGCTGTTTTTT. Protein sequence: CASRKPGTGGVEELFF.